This TCR beta chain was sequenced for a study of identical twins. This clonotype was recorded a few times. MiXCR, applied by TCRdb to the 5' RACE reads, yields one record per CDR3 protein. The sample includes fewer than 650,000 distinct CDR3 sequences, 9% to 10% of them seen just once. The CDR3 length is 16 residues. Germline V CDR1 and CDR2: KGHDR, SFDVKD. After removal of 4 bases from V and 6 bases from J, the junction contained 9 bases not matched to a gene. Another study also made use of these data, one on yellow fever vaccine responses in identical twins.

The chain carries TRBV24-1 and TRBJ2-7; 12 nucleotides match TRBD1. Specimen: PBMCs. The sequence was obtained from a woman in her late teens or twenties in good health. CDR3 loop: CATSDRGTGGSSEQYF. The CDR3, as DNA: TGTGCCACCAGTGACCGAGGGACAGGGGGCAGTTCCGAGCAGTACTTC.